This T cell receptor beta chain derives from a study of post-analysis software for immune sequencing data. General study results and limits: Roughly 5 TRBV segments were significantly more frequent in patients than in controls. TRBV5-6, TRBV5-1 and TRBV20-1 were among these segments.

CDR1 is MNHNY and CDR2 is SVGAGI in the germline V gene (reference sequence). Deletions cut 5 bases from V and 1 base from J, with 18 bases between. The CDR3 runs 16 residues. A note on this clonotype: Its matching antigen is unknown.

Included in the TCR beta cDNA libraries were unique molecular identifiers. TCRdb fed the PCR reads into MiXCR, producing one record per CDR3 protein. The data contain 430,000 or so distinct CDR3 sequences, roughly 38% of them singletons. This receptor was taken from a girl aged 2 to 9 with multiple sclerosis. This chain links TRBV6-6 with TRBJ2-7; a possible D gene is TRBD2 (6 bases). Sequenced sample: blood. CDR3 sequence: CASSPQGRGRSYEQYF. CDR3 in DNA: TGTGCCAGCAGTCCACAAGGCCGGGGGAGGTCCTACGAGCAGTACTTC.